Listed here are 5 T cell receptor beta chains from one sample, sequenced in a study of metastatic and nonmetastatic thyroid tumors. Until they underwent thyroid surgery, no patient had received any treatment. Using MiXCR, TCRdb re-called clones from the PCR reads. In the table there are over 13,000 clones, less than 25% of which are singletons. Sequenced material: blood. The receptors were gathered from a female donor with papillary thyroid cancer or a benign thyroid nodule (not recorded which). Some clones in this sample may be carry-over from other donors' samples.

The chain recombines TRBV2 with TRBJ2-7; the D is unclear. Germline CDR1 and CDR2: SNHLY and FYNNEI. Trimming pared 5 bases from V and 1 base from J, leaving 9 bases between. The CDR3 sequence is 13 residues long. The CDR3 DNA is TGTGCCAGCAGTTTTCCCGTATCCTACGAGCAGTACTTC. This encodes CASSFPVSYEQYF.

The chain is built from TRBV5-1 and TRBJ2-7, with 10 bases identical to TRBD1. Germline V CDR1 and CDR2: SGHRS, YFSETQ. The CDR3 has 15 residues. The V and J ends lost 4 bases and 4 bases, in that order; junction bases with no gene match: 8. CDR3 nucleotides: TGCGCCAGCAGCCCGATGACAGGGGGCTGGTACGAGCAGTACTTC. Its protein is CASSPMTGGWYEQYF.

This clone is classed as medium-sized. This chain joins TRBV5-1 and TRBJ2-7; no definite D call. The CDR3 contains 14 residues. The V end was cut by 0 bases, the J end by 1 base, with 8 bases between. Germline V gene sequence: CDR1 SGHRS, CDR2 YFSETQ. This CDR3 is CASSLGGMSYEQYF. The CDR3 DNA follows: TGCGCCAGCAGCTTGGGGGGAATGTCCTACGAGCAGTACTTC.

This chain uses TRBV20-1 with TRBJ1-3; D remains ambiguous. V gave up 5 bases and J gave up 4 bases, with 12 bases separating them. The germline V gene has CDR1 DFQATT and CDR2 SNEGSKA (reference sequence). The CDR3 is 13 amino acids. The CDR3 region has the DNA TGCAGTGCTCGTAGCTCGGGGGGAAACACCATATATTTT. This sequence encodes CSARSSGGNTIYF.

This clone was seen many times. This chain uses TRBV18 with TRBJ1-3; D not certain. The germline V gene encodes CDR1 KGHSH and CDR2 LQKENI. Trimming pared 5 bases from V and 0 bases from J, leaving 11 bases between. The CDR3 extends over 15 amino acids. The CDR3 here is CASSEGRHSGNTIYF. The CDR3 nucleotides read TGTGCCAGCTCAGAAGGACGCCACTCTGGAAACACCATATATTTT.